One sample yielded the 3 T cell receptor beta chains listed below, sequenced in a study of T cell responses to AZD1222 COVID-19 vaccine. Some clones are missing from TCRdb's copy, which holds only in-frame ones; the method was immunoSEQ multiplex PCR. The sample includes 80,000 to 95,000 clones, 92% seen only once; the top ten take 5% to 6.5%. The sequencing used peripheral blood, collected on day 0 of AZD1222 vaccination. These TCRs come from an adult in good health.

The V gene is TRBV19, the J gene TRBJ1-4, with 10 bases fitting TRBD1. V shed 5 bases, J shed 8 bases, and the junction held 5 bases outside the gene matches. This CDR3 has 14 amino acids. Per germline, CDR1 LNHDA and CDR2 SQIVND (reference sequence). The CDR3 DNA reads TGTGCCAGTAGTTTTTGGGACAGGGGCGAAAAACTGTTTTTT. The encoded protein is CASSFWDRGEKLFF. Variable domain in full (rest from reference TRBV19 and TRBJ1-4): DGGITQSPKYLFRKEGQNVTLSCEQNLNHDAMYWYRQDPGQGLRLIYYSQIVNDFQKGDIAEGYSVSREKKESFPLTVTSAQKNPTAFYLCASSFWDRGEKLFFGSGTQLSVL.

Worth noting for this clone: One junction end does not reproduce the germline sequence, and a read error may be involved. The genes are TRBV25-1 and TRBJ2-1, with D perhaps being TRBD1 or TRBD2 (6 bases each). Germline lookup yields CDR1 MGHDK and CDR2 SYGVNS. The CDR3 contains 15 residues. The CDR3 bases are TGCAACAACTCTACCCCCAGGAAAAGGGGGGATGAGCAGTTCTTC. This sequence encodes CNNSTPRKRGDEQFF.

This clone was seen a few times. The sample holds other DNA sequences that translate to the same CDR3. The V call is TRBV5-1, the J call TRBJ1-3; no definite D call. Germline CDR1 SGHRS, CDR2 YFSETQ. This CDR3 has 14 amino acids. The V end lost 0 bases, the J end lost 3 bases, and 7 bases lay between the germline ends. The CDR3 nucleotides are TGCGCCAGCAGCTTGGCGGGGTATGGAAACACCATATATTTT. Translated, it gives CASSLAGYGNTIYF.